This is a list of T cell receptor beta chains from one sample in a study of human T cells and chemical hapten exposure. MiXCR was run by TCRdb on the 5' RACE reads, yielding one entry per CDR3 protein. Of approximately 80,000 distinct CDR3 sequences in the sample, about 16% are singletons; the top ten hold approximately 6.2%. Receptor source: a female donor in good health. The CDR3 runs from the conserved cysteine through the conserved F or W. Fields, in order: J gene, CDR3 length, V gene, clone size, D gene, CDR3 protein, CDR3 DNA. A D gene is named only where the DNA matches it firmly. The size field is filled for only some rows; it gives once, few, many or a size class.

TRBJ2-1 14 TRBV6-1 - - CASFSGRPYNEQFF TGTGCCAGCTTCTCGGGAAGACCCTACAATGAGCAGTTCTTC
TRBJ1-5 13 TRBV20-1 - - CSAGGGGNQPQHF TGCAGTGCTGGGGGGGGTGGGAATCAGCCCCAGCATTTT
TRBJ1-4 15 TRBV27 few - CASSLSGALREKLFF TGTGCCAGCAGTTTATCAGGGGCCCTTCGTGAAAAACTGTTTTTT
TRBJ2-1 13 TRBV25-1 - - CASSDTYYNEQFF TGTGCCAGCAGTGATACTTATTACAATGAGCAGTTCTTC
TRBJ1-2 14 TRBV6-1 - - CASSEGNNRDGYTF TGTGCCAGCAGTGAAGGAAATAACAGGGATGGCTACACCTTC
TRBJ1-5 14 TRBV24-1 - - CATSDFTKFQPQHF TGTGCCACCAGTGACTTCACCAAATTCCAGCCCCAGCATTTT
TRBJ1-2 16 TRBV3-1 - TRBD1 CVSSQEPGGQGHGYTF TGTGTCAGCAGCCAAGAGCCGGGGGGACAGGGCCATGGCTACACCTTC
TRBJ2-1 18 TRBV29-1 - TRBD2 CSVAPGLAEGGPDNEQFF TGCAGCGTCGCTCCGGGACTAGCGGAGGGAGGTCCGGACAATGAGCAGTTCTTC
TRBJ2-1 19 TRBV6-5 - TRBD2 CASSYLGLAGGPSYNEQFF TGTGCCAGCAGTTATCTAGGTCTAGCGGGAGGGCCCTCTTATAATGAGCAGTTCTTC
TRBJ2-2 12 TRBV12-3/TRBV12-4 few - CASSPHTGELFF TGTGCCAGCAGTCCTCACACCGGGGAGCTGTTTTTT
TRBJ1-2 14 TRBV19 - TRBD1 CASKRTGSWDGYTF TGTGCCAGTAAACGGACAGGTTCGTGGGATGGCTACACCTTC
TRBJ2-5 17 TRBV12-5 - TRBD2 CASGLAHPRGGKETQYF TGTGCTAGTGGTTTGGCTCACCCGCGGGGGGGGAAAGAGACCCAGTACTTC
TRBJ2-5 14 TRBV5-8 - - CASSLWQPQETQYF TGTGCCAGCAGCTTGTGGCAGCCCCAAGAGACCCAGTACTTC
TRBJ2-5 12 TRBV7-9 - - CASSLNMETQYF TGTGCCAGCAGCTTAAATATGGAGACCCAGTACTTC
TRBJ2-5 14 TRBV11-2 - - CASSFRRGQLSQYF TGTGCCAGCAGCTTCCGGCGGGGGCAATTGTCCCAGTACTTC
TRBJ1-1 13 TRBV10-3 - - CAISFQGYTEAFF TGTGCCATCAGTTTCCAGGGGTACACTGAAGCTTTCTTT